This T cell receptor (beta chain) was identified during a study of vaccination and CD4 T cells after COVID-19. At the level of the study: A vaccine, either BNT162b2 or mRNA-1273, was given to participants in two doses. Findings and limits, study-wide: Median SARS-CoV-2-reactive clonotype numbers went up from roughly 21 to 40, but not significantly.

Researchers used the Oncomine TCR Beta short-read assay to sequence DNA from cultured CD4+ T cells. Via MiXCR, TCRdb re-called the PCR reads, giving one row per CDR3 protein. The sample has 5,000 or so distinct CDR3 sequences, 60% seen once; the top ten hold around 33%. Documented treatment: roughly 11-day PBMC culture with coronavirus spike peptide pools or control peptides (ViraFEST assay). Harvesting of the unexposed donor's CD4+ T cells predated the COVID-19 pandemic (2011-2018). Negative-selection isolation of CD4+ T cells was performed after approximately 11 days of culture. Available cell numbers determined whether unexposed-donor CD4+ T cells were probed with SARS-CoV-2 S/N and four cold-coronavirus spikes. A word on this clonotype: Its antigen is unknown.

The CDR3 covers 15 residues. The germline V and J ends were trimmed by 6 bases and 7 bases, with 16 bases remaining between them. Germline loops: CDR1 MNHNS, CDR2 SASEGT. This receptor was identified in a human donor in good health. This sequence joins TRBV6-1 and TRBJ1-6; D remains unclear. The source material was CD4+ T cells from blood, cultured in vitro. The CDR3 protein is CASSPRPGTNSPLHF. CDR3 in DNA: TGTGCCAGCAGCCCCCGGCCGGGTACGAATTCACCCCTCCACTTT.